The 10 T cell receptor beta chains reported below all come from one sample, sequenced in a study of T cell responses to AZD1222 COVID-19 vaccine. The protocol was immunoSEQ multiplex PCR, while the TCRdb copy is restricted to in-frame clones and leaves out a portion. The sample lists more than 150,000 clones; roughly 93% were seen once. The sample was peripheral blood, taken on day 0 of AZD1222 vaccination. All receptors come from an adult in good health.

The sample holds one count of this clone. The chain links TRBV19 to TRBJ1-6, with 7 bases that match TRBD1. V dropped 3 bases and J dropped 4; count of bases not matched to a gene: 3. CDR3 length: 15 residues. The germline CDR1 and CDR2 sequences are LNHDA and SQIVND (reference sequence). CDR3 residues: CASSIAGQYNSPLHF. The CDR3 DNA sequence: TGTGCCAGTAGTATCGCGGGACAGTATAATTCACCCCTCCACTTT. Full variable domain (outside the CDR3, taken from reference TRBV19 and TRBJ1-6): DGGITQSPKYLFRKEGQNVTLSCEQNLNHDAMYWYRQDPGQGLRLIYYSQIVNDFQKGDIAEGYSVSREKKESFPLTVTSAQKNPTAFYLCASSIAGQYNSPLHFGNGTRLTVT.

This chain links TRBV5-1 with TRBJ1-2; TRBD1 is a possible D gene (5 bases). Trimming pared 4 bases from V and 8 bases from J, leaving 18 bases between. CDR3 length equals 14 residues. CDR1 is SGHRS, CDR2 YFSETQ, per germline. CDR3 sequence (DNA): TGCGCCAGCAGCCCATGGGGGGGAACGGACGGCTACACCTTC. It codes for CASSPWGGTDGYTF.

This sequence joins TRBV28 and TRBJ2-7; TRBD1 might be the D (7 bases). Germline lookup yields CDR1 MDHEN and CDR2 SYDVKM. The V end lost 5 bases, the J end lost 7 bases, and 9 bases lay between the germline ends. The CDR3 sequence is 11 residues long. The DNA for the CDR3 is TGTGCCAGCAGTCAGGGGGGAGAGCAGTACTTC. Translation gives CASSQGGEQYF.

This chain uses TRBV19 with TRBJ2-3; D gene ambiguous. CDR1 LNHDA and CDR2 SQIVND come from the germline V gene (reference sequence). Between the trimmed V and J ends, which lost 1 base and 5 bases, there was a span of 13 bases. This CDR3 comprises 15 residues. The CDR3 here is CASSIGATGRDTQYF. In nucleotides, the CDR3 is TGTGCCAGTAGTATAGGGGCCACCGGCAGAGATACGCAGTATTTT.

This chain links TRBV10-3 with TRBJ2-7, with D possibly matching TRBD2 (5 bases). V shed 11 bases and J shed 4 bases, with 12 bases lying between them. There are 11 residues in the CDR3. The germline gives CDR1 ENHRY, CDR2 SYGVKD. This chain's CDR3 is CAVGRDYEQYF. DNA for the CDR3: TGTGCCGTCGGACGGGATTACGAGCAGTACTTC.

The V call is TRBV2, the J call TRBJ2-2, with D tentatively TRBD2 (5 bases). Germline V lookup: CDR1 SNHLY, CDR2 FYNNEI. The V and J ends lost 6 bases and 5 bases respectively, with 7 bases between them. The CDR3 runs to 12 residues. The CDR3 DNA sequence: TGTGCCAGCAGCCCGGGAACCGGGGAGCTGTTTTTT. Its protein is CASSPGTGELFF.

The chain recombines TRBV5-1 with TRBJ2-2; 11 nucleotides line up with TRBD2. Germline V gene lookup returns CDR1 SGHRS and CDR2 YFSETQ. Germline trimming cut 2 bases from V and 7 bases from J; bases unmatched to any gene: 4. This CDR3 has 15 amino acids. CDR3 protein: CASSLLAGAGGELFF. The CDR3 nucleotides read TGCGCCAGCAGCTTACTAGCGGGAGCCGGCGGGGAGCTGTTTTTT.

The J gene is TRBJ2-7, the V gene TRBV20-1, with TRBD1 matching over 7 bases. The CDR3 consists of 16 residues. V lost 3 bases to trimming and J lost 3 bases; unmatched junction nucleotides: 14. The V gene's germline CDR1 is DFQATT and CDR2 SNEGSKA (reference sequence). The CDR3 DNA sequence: TGCAGTGCTAGTTCCACAGGGGACGCGACAGACTACGAGCAGTACTTC. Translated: CSASSTGDATDYEQYF.

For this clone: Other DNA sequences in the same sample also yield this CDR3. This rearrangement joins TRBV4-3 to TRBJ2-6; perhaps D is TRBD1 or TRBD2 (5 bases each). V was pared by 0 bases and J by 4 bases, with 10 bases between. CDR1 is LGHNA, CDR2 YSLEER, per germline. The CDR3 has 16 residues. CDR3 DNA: TGCGCCAGCAGCCAAGATTCGGGGACCGGGGCCAACGTCCTGACTTTC. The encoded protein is CASSQDSGTGANVLTF.

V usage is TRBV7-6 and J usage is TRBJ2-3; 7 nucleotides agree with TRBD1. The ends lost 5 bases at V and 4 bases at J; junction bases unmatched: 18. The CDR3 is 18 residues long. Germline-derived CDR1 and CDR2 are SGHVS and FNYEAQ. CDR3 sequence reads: CASSPSKWAGGISDTQYF. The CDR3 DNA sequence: TGTGCCAGCAGCCCCAGCAAGTGGGCAGGGGGTATCTCAGATACGCAGTATTTT.